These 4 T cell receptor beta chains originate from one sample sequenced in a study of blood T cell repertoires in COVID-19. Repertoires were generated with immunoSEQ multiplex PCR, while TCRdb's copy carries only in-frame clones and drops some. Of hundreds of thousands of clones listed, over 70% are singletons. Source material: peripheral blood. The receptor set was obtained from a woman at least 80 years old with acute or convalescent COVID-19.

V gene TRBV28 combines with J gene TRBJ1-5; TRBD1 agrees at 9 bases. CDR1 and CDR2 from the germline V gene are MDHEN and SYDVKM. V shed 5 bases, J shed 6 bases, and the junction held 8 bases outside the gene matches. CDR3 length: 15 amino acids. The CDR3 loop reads CASSPDRGAVQPQHF. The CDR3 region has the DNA TGTGCCAGCAGTCCGGACAGGGGAGCGGTTCAGCCCCAGCATTTT.

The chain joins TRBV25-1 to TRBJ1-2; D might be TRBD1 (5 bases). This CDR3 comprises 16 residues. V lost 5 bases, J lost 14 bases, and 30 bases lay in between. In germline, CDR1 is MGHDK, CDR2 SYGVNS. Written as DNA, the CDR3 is TGTGCCAGCAGTCGGAGGATGAGGCACGGAGCGGGCTGGGGGACCTTC. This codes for CASSRRMRHGAGWGTF.

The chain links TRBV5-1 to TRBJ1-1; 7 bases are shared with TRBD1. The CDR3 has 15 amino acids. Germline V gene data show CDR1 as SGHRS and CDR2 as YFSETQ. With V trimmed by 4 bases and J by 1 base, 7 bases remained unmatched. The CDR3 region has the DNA TGCGCCAGCAGCAGGGACAGCGCCCCGAACACTGAAGCTTTCTTT. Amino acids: CASSRDSAPNTEAFF.

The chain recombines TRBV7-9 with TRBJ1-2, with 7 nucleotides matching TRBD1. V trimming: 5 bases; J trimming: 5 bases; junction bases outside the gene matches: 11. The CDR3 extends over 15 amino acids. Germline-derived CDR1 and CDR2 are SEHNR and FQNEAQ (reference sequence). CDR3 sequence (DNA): TGTGCCAGCAGCCCTACCGGGACAGTACGATATGGCTACACCTTC. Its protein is CASSPTGTVRYGYTF.